The T cell receptor (beta chain) described here comes from a study of identical twins. Study observations and caveats: Zero-insertion analyses were open to partial confounding by invariant MAIT and iNKT cells. The study found excess low generation probability among twin-shared out-of-frame alpha sequences. Conclusions were based on cross-sectional statistical analysis, without following the same donors.

This clonotype was detected a few times. Its antigen is currently unknown. In TCRdb, the 5' RACE reads were re-called with MiXCR into one record per CDR3 protein. The sample yields some 900,000 distinct CDR3 sequences, roughly an eighth seen once. Looked up from germline, CDR1 is SGHRS and CDR2 is YFSETQ. The CDR3 has 14 residues. Trimming removed 4 bases from V and 3 bases from J; junction bases left unmatched: 4. This sample was also put to use in a study of yellow fever vaccine responses in identical twins. That study adds: As reported, the vaccine T cell response of twins seemed partly convergent and partly personalized.

The source material was PBMCs. V and J are TRBV5-1 and TRBJ2-7; 10 bases line up with TRBD1. The origin of this receptor is a woman aged 18-29 years in good health. The CDR3 here is CASSPGTGDYEQYV. The CDR3 nucleotides are TGCGCCAGCAGCCCAGGGACAGGGGACTACGAGCAGTACGTC.